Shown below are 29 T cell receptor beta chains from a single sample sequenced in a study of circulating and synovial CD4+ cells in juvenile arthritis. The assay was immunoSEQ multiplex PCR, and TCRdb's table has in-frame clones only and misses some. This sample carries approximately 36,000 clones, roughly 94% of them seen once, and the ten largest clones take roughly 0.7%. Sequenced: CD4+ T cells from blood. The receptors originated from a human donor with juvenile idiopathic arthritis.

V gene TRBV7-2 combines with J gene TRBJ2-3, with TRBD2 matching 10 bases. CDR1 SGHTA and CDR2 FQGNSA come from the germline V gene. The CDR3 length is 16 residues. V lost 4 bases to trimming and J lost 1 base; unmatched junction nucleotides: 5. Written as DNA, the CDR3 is TGTGCCAGCAGCTCACAAAGCGGGGGGGGCACAGATACGCAGTATTTT. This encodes CASSSQSGGGTDTQYF. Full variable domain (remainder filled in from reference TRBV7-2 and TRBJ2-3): GAGVSQSPSNKVTEKGKDVELRCDPISGHTALYWYRQSLGQGLEFLIYFQGNSAPDKSGLPSDRFSAERTGGSVSTLTIQRTQQEDSAVYLCASSSQSGGGTDTQYFGPGTRLTVL.

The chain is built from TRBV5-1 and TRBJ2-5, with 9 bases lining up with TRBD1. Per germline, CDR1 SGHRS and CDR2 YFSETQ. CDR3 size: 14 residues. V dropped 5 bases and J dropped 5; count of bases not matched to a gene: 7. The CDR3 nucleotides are TGCGCCAGCAGATCTGACAGGGGGAGGGAGACCCAGTACTTC. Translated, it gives CASRSDRGRETQYF.

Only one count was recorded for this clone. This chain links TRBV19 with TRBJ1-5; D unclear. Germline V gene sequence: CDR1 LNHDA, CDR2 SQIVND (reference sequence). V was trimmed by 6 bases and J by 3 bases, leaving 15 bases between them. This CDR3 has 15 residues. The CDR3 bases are TGTGCCAGTAGAAGAACGGGGTTGGACAATCAGCCCCAGCATTTT. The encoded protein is CASRRTGLDNQPQHF.

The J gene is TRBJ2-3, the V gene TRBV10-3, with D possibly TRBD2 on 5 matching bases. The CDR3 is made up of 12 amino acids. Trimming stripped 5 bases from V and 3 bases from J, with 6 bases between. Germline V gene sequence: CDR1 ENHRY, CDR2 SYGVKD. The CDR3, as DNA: TGTGCCATCAGTAGGGAGACAGATACGCAGTATTTT. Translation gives CAISRETDTQYF.

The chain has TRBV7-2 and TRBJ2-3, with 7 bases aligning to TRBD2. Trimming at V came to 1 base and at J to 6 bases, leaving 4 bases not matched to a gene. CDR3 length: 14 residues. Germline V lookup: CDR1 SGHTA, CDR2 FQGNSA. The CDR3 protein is CASSLGLASDTQYF. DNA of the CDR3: TGTGCCAGCAGCTTAGGACTAGCTAGCGATACGCAGTATTTT.

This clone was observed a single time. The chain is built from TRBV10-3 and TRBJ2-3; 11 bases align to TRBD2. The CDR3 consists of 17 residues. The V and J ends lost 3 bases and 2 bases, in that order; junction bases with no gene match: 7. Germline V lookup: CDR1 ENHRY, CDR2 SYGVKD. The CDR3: CAISDRGTSGVTDTQYF. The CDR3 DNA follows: TGTGCCATCAGTGACCGAGGGACTAGCGGTGTCACAGATACGCAGTATTTT.

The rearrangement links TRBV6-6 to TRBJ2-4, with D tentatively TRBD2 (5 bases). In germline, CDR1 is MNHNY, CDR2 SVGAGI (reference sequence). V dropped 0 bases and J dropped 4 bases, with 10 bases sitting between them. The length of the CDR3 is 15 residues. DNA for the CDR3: TGTGCCAGCAGTTACTCGAGGGAAGAGAAAAACATTCAGTACTTC. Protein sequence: CASSYSREEKNIQYF.

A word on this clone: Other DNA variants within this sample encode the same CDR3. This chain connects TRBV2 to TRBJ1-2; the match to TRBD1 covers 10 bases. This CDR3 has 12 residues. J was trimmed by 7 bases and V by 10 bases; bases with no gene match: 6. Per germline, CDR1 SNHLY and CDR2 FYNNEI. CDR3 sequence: CATLTGGGGYTF. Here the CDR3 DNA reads TGTGCCACCTTGACAGGGGGCGGTGGCTACACCTTC. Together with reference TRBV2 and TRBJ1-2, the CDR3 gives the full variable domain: EPEVTQTPSHQVTQMGQEVILRCVPISNHLYFYWYRQILGQKVEFLVSFYNNEISEKSEIFDDQFSVERPDGSNFTLKIRSTKLEDSAMYFCATLTGGGGYTFGSGTRLTVV.

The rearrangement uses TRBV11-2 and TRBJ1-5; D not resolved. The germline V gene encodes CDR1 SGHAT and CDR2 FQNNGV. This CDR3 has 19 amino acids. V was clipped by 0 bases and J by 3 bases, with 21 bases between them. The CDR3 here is CASSLDTSTASGDNQPQHF. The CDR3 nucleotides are TGTGCCAGCAGCTTAGATACCTCTACGGCCAGCGGGGACAATCAGCCCCAGCATTTT.

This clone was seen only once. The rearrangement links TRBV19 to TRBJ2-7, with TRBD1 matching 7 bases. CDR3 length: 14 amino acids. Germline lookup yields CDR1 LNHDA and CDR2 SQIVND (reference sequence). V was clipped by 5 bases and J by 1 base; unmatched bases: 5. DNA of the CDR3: TGTGCCAGTAGTCCCCGGGACAGTTCCTACGAGCAGTACTTC. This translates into CASSPRDSSYEQYF.

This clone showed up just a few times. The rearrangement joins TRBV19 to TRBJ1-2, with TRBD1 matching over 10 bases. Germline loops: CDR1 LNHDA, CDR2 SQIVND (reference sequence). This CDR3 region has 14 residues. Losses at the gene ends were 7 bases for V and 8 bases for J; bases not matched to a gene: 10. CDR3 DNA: TGTGCCAGTACAACGACAGGGGGCGCCCCCGGCTACACCTTC. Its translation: CASTTTGGAPGYTF.

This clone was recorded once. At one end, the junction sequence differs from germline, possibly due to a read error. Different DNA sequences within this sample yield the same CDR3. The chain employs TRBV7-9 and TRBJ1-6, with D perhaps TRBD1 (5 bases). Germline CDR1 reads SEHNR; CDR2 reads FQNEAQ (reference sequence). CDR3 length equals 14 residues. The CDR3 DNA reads TGTGCCAGCAGCTTAGTGCAGGGTAATTCCCCCCTCCACTTT. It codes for CASSLVQGNSPLHF.

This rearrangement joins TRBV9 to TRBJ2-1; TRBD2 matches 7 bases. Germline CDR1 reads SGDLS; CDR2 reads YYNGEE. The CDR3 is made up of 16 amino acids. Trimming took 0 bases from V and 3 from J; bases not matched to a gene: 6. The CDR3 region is CASSVGRGDLYNEQFF. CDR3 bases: TGTGCCAGCAGCGTAGGTCGGGGGGACCTCTACAATGAGCAGTTCTTC.

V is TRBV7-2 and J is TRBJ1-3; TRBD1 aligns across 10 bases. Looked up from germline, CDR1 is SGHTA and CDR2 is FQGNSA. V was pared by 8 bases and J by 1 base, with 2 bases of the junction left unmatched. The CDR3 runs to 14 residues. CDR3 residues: CASRDRGSGNTIYF. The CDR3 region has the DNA TGTGCCAGCCGGGACAGGGGTTCTGGAAACACCATATATTTT.

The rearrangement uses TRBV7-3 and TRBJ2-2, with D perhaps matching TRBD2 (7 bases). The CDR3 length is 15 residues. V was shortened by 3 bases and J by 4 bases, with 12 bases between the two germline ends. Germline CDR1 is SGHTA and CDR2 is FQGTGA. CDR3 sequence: CASSFGGALTGELFF. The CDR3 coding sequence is TGTGCCAGCAGCTTTGGGGGGGCCCTCACCGGGGAGCTGTTTTTT.

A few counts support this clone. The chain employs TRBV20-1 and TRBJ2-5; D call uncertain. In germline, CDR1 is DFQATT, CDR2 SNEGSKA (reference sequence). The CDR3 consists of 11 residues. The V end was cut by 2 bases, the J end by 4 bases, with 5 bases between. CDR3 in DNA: TGCAGTGCTAGAACGGGAGAGACCCAGTACTTC. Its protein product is CSARTGETQYF.

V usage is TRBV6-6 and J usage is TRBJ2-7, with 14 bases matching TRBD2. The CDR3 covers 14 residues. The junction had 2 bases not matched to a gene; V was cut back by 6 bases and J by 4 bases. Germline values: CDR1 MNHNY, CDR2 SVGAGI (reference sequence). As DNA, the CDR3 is TGTGCCAGCAGCCGGACTAGCGGGGGGTACGAGCAGTACTTC. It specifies CASSRTSGGYEQYF.

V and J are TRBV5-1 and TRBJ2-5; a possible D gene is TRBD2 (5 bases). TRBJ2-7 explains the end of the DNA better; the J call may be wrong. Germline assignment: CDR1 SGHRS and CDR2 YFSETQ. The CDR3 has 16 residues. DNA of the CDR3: TGCGCCAGCAGCTTGGATGACGGGATCCCTTCCTACGAGCAGTACTTC. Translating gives CASSLDDGIPSYEQYF.

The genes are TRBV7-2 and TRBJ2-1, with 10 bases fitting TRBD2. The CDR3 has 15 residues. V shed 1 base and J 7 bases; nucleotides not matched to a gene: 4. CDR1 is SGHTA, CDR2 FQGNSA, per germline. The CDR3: CASSLGGSGGNEQFF. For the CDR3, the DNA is TGTGCCAGCAGCTTAGGAGGTAGCGGGGGGAATGAGCAGTTCTTC.

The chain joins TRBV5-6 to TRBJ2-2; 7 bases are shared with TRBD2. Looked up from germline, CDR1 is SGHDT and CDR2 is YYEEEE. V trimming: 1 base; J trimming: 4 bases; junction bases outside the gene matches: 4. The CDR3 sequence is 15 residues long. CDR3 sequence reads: CASSLRKRGTGELFF. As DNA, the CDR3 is TGTGCCAGCAGCTTGAGGAAGCGGGGCACCGGGGAGCTGTTTTTT.

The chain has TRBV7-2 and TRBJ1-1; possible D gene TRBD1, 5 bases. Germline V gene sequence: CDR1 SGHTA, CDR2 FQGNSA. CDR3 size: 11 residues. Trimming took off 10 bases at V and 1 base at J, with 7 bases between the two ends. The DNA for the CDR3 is TGTGCCATCACAGGGAACACTGAAGCTTTCTTT. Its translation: CAITGNTEAFF.

CDR3 nucleotides: TGCGCCAGCAGCCAAGATCGGGTTATAGTGACCCAGTACTTC. The encoded protein is CASSQDRVIVTQYF. The chain employs TRBV4-3 and TRBJ2-5; unclear D gene. Trimming pared 0 bases from V and 7 bases from J, leaving 12 bases between. The CDR3 spans 14 residues. Germline CDR1 LGHNA, CDR2 YSLEER.

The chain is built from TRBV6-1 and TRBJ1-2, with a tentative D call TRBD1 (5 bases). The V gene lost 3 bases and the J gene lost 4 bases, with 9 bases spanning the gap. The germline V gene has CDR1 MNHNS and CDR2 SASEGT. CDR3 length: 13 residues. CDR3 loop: CASSETAGYGYTF. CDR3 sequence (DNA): TGTGCCAGCAGTGAGACAGCGGGCTATGGCTACACCTTC.

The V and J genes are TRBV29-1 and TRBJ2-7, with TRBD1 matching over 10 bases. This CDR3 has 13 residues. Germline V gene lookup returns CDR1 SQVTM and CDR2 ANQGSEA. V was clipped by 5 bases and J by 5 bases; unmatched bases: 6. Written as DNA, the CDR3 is TGCAGCGTTTTGGGACAGGGGCCCCACGAGCAGTACTTC. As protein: CSVLGQGPHEQYF.

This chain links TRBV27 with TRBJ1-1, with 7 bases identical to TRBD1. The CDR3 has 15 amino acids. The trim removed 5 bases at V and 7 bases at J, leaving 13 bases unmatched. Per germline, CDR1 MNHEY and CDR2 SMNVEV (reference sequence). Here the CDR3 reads CASSTPGTVRNEAFF. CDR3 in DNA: TGTGCCAGCAGTACCCCGGGGACAGTCCGCAATGAAGCTTTCTTT.

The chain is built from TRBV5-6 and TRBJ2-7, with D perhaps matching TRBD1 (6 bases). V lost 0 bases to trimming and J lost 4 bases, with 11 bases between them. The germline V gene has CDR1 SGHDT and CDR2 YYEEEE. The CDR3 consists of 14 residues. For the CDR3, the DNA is TGTGCCAGCAGCTTGGGGACAGCGGAGTACGAGCAGTACTTC. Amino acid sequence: CASSLGTAEYEQYF.

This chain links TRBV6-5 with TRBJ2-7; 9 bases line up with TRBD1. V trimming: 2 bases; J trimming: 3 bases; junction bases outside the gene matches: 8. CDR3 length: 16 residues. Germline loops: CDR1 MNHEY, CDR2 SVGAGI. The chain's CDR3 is CASSYGVTGGVYEQYF. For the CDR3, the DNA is TGTGCCAGCAGTTACGGCGTGACAGGGGGTGTCTACGAGCAGTACTTC.

The CDR3 DNA sequence: TGCGCCAGCAGCTTTTTTACGGACTGGAACACCGGGGAGCTGTTTTTT. Amino acids: CASSFFTDWNTGELFF. The chain recombines TRBV5-1 with TRBJ2-2, with a possible D match to TRBD2 (5 bases). The CDR3 contains 16 residues. Germline V gene sequence: CDR1 SGHRS, CDR2 YFSETQ. V shed 2 bases and J shed 1 base, with 12 bases lying between them.

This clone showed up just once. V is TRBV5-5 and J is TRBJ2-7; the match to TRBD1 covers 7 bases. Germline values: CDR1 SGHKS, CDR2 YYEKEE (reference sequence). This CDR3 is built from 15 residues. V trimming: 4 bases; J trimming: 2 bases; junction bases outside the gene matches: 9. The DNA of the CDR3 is TGTGCCAGCAGCCTAAGACAGGGAAGGGCCTACGAGCAGTACTTC. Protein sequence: CASSLRQGRAYEQYF.